This TCR beta chain is from a study of blood T cell repertoires in COVID-19. Study details: The samples span acute and convalescent COVID-19 from the United States, Italy and Spain. The analysed material was cDNA or gDNA that came from T cells, B-cell-depleted T cells, or PBMCs.

CDR1 SGHRS and CDR2 YFSETQ come from the germline V gene. V shed 3 bases, J shed 2 bases, and the junction held 5 bases outside the gene matches. The CDR3 is 16 residues long. Sequenced by immunoSEQ multiplex PCR; TCRdb stores in-frame clones only, minus some. The sample lists about 210,000 clones, about 81% occurring once. The chain is built from TRBV5-1 and TRBJ2-2, with 9 bases fitting TRBD1. This clonotype originated in a man in his forties or fifties who had recovered from COVID-19. Sequenced material: PBMCs or T cells enriched from blood (not recorded which). The CDR3 region has the DNA TGCGCCAGCAGCTCTGGGGACAGGGAAAACACCGGGGAGCTGTTTTTT. Protein sequence: CASSSGDRENTGELFF.